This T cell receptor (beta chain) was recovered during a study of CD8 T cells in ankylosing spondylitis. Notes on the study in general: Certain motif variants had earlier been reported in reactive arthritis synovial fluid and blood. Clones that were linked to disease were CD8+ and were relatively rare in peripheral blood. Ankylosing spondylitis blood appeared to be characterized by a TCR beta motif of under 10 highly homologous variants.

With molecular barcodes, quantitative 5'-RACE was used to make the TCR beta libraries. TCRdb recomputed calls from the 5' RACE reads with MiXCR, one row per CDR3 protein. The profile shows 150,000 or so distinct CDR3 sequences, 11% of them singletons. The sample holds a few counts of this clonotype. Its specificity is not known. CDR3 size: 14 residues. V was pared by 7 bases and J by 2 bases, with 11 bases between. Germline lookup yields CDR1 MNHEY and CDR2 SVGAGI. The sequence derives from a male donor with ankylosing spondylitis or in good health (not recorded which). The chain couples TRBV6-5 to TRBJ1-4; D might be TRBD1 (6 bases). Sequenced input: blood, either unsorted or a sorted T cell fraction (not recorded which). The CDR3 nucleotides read TGTGCCAGCAATTTAGGGGGGACTAATGAAAAACTGTTTTTT. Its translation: CASNLGGTNEKLFF.